This TCR beta chain is from a study of blood T cell repertoires in COVID-19. Study-wide background: The United States, Italy and Spain supplied acute and convalescent COVID-19 samples. T cells, B-cell-depleted T cells, or PBMCs supplied cDNA or gDNA.

Original data processing: Reference gene primer amplification yielded estimated nucleated cell counts. Assay used: immunoSEQ multiplex PCR; TCRdb lists only in-frame clones, some missing. Clone size and the V and J calls come from that table; the DNA yielded D and trimming. The sample has more than 35,000 clones; approximately 86% are singletons. Trimming removed 0 bases at V and 2 bases at J, with 8 bases between. The CDR3 length is 14 residues. CDR1 SGHRS and CDR2 YFSETQ come from the germline V gene. This clonotype originated in a man aged 60 to 69 with acute or convalescent COVID-19. The rearrangement joins TRBV5-1 to TRBJ2-5; the D is unclear. Sequenced material: peripheral blood. CDR3 bases: TGCGCCAGCAGCTTGGATCCCAGACAAGAGACCCAGTACTTC. This translates into CASSLDPRQETQYF.